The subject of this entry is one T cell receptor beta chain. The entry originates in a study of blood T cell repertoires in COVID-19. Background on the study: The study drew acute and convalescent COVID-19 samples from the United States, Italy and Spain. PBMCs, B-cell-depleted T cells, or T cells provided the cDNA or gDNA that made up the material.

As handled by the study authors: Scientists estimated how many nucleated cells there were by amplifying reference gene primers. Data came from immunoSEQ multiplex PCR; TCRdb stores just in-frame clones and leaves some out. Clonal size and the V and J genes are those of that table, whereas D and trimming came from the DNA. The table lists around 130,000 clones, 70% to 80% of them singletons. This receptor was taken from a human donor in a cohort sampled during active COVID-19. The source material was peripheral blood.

CDR3 DNA sequence: TGTGCCAGCAGCTTCACAGAACTCTATGGCTACACCTTC. It translates to CASSFTELYGYTF. The chain couples TRBV7-8 to TRBJ1-2, with unresolved D. This CDR3 has 13 residues. Germline V gene sequence: CDR1 SGHVS, CDR2 FQNEAQ. V was shortened by 3 bases and J by 4 bases, with 9 bases between the two germline ends. The entire variable domain, with the rest obtained from reference TRBV7-8 and TRBJ1-2, is as follows: GAGVSQSPRYKVAKRGQDVALRCDPISGHVSLFWYQQALGQGPEFLTYFQNEAQLDKSGLPSDRFFAERPEGSVSTLKIQRTQQEDSAVYLCASSFTELYGYTFGSGTRLTVV.